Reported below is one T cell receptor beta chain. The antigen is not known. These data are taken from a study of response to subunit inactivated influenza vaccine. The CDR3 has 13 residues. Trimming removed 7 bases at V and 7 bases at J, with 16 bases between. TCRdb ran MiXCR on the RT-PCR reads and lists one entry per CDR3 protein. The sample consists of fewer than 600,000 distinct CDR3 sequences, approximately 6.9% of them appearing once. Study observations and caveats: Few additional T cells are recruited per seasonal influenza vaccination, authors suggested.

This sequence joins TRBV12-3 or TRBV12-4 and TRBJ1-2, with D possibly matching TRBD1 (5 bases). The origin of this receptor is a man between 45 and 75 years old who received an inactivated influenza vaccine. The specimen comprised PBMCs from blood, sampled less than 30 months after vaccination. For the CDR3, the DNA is TGTGCCAGCACAACACCGGGGGGGGTTGGCTACACCTTC. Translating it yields CASTTPGGVGYTF.